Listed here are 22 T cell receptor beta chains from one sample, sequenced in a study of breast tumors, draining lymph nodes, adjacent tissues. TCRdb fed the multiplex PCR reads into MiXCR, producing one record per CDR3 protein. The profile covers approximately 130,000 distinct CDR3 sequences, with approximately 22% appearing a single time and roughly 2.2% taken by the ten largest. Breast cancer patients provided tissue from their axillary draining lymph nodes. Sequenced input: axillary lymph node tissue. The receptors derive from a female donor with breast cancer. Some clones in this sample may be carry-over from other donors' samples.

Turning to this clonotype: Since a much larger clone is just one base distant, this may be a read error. The CDR3 coding sequence is TGTGCCAGCAGCTCACGGATAATGGAACAGAGAAAAGCTAATGAAAAACTGTTTTTT. As protein: CASSSRIMEQRKANEKLFF. The chain employs TRBV7-9 and TRBJ1-4; D ambiguous. Germline V gene data show CDR1 as SEHNR and CDR2 as FQNEAQ (reference sequence). With 4 bases removed from V and 3 bases from J, the gap between germline ends came to 24 bases. This CDR3 has 19 amino acids.

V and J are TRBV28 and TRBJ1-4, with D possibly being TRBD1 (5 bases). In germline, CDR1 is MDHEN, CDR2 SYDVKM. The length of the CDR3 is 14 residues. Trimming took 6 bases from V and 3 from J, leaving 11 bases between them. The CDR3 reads CASSKDKSNEKLFF. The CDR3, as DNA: TGTGCCAGCAGCAAGGACAAATCTAATGAAAAACTGTTTTTT.

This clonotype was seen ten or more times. The DNA of the CDR3 is TGTGCCAGCAGCTACGCAGGGCGCTCTGGAAACACCATATATTTT. Translated: CASSYAGRSGNTIYF. V gene TRBV7-9 combines with J gene TRBJ1-3; D possibly corresponds to TRBD1 (5 bases). CDR1 and CDR2 (germline): SEHNR, FQNEAQ (reference sequence). Between the trimmed V and J ends, which lost 4 bases and 0 bases, there was a span of 10 bases. The CDR3 extends over 15 amino acids.

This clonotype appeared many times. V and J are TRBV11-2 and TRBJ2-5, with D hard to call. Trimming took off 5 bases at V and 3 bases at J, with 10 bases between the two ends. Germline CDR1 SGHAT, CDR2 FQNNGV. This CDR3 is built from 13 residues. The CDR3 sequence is CASSRGREETQYF. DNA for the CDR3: TGTGCCAGCAGCCGAGGACGGGAAGAGACCCAGTACTTC.

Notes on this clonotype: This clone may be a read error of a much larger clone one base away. The CDR3 DNA follows: TGTGCCAGCAGCCCCGGTCTTACCCGGGACCCTGGAAACACCATATATTTT. Protein sequence: CASSPGLTRDPGNTIYF. The chain joins TRBV5-5 to TRBJ1-3, with D perhaps matching TRBD1 (5 bases). Trimming left V 4 bases short and J 2 bases short, with 19 bases between. The germline V gene has CDR1 SGHKS and CDR2 YYEKEE (reference sequence). The CDR3 has 17 residues.

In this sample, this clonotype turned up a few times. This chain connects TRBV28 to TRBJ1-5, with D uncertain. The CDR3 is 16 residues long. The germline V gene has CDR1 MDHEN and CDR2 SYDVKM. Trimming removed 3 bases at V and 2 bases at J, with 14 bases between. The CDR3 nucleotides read TGTGCCAGCAGTTTTCCCAAAAGGACGGGCAATCAGCCCCAGCATTTT. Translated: CASSFPKRTGNQPQHF. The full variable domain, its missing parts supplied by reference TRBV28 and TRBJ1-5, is DVKVTQSSRYLVKRTGEKVFLECVQDMDHENMFWYRQDPGLGLRLIYFSYDVKMKEKGDIPEGYSVSREKKERFSLILESASTNQTSMYLCASSFPKRTGNQPQHFGDGTRLSIL.

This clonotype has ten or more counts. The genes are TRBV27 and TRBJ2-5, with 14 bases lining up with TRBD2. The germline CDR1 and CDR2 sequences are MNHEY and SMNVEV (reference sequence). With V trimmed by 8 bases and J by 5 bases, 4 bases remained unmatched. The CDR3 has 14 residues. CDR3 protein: CASWGLAGAETQYF. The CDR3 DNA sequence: TGTGCCAGCTGGGGACTAGCGGGAGCTGAGACCCAGTACTTC.

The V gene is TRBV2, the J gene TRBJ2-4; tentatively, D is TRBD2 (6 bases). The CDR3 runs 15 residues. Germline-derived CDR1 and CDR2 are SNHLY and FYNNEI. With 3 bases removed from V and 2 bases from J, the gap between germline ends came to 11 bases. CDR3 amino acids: CASSEGGVTKNIQYF. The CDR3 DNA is TGTGCCAGCAGTGAGGGGGGAGTGACCAAAAACATTCAGTACTTC. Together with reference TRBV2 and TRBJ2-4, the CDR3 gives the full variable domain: EPEVTQTPSHQVTQMGQEVILRCVPISNHLYFYWYRQILGQKVEFLVSFYNNEISEKSEIFDDQFSVERPDGSNFTLKIRSTKLEDSAMYFCASSEGGVTKNIQYFGAGTRLSVL.

CDR3 nucleotide sequence: TGTGCCAGCAGCAGAGGAGGATTCACTGAAGCTTTCTTT. The encoded protein is CASSRGGFTEAFF. The chain employs TRBV7-9 and TRBJ1-1; D is unresolved. The CDR3 has 13 amino acids. Germline CDR1 reads SEHNR; CDR2 reads FQNEAQ (reference sequence). Trimming took off 5 bases at V and 4 bases at J, with 11 bases between the two ends.

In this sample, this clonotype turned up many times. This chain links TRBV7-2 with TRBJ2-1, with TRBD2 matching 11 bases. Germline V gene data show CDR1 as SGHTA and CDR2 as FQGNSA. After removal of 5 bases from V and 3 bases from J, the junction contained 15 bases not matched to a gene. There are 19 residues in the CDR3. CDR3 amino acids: CASSPRGWGGTSGYNEQFF. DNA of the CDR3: TGTGCCAGCAGCCCCAGGGGGTGGGGGGGGACTAGCGGCTACAATGAGCAGTTCTTC.

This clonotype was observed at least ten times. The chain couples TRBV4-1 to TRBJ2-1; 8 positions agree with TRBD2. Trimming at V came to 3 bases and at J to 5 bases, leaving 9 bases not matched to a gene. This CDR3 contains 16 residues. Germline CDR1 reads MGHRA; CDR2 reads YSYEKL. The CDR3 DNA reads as TGCGCCAGCAGCCAGCGGGCGGGGGGCTCGAACAATGAGCAGTTCTTC. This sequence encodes CASSQRAGGSNNEQFF.

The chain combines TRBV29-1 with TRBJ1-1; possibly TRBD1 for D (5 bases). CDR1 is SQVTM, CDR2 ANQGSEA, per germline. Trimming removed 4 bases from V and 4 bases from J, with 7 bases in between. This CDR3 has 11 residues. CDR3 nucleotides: TGCAGCGTTGTAAGGGGCACTGAAGCTTTCTTT. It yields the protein CSVVRGTEAFF. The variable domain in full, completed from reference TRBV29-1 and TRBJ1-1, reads SAVISQKPSRDICQRGTSLTIQCQVDSQVTMMFWYRQQPGQSLTLIATANQGSEATYESGFVIDKFPISRPNLTFSTLTVSNMSPEDSSIYLCSVVRGTEAFFGQGTRLTVV.

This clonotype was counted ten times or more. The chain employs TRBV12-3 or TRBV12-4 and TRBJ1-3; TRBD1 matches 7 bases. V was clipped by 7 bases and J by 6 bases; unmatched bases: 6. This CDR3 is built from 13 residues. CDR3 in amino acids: CASTRTGPNTIYF. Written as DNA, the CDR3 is TGTGCCAGCACCAGGACAGGCCCAAACACCATATATTTT.

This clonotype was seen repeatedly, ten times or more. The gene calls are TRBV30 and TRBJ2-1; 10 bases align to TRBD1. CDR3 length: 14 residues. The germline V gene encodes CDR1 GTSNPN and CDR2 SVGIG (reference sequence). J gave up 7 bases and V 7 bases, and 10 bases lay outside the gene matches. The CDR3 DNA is TGTGCCTATTCACCCGGGACAGGGGAAAATGAGCAGTTCTTC. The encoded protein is CAYSPGTGENEQFF.

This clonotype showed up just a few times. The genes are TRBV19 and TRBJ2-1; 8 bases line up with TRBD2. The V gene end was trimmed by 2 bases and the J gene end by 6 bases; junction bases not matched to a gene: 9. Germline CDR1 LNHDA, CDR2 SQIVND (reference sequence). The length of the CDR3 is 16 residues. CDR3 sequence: CASSILGGGKFNEQFF. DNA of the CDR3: TGTGCCAGTAGTATATTAGGCGGGGGGAAGTTCAATGAGCAGTTCTTC.

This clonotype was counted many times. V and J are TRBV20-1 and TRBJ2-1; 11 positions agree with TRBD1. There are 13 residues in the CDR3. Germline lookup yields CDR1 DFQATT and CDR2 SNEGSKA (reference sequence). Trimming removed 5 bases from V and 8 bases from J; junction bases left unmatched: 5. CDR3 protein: CSALWTGGHEQFF. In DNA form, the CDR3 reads TGCAGTGCTCTCTGGACAGGGGGCCATGAGCAGTTCTTC.

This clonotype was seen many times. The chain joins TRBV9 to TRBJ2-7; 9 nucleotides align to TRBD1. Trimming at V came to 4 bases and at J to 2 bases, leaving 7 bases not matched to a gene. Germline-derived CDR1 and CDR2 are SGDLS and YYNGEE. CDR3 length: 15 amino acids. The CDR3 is CASSPRTGVTYEQYF. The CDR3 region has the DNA TGTGCCAGCAGCCCGCGGACAGGGGTGACCTACGAGCAGTACTTC.

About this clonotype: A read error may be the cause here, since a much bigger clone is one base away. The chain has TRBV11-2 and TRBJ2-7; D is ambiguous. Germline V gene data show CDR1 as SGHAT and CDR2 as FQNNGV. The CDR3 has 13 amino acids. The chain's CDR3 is CASSTHPGYEQCF. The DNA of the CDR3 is TGTGCCAGCAGTACCCACCCCGGCTACGAGCAGTGCTTC.

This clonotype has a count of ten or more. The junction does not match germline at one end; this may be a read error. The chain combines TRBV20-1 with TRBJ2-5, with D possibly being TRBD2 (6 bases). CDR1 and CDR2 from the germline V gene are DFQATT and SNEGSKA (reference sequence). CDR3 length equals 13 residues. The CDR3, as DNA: TGCAGTGCTAGAGACGGGACTGGCTTACATCCCTTCTTC. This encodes CSARDGTGLHPFF.

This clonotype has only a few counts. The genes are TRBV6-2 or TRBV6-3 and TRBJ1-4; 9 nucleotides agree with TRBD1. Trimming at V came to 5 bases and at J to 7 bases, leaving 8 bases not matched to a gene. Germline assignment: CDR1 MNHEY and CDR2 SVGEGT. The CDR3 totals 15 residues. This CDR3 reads CASSGDRGYGEKLFF. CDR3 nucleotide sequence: TGTGCCAGCAGTGGAGACAGGGGGTACGGTGAAAAACTGTTTTTT.

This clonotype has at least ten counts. The CDR3 bases are TGTGCCAGCAGCCAAGATCACTATACGAACACCGGGGAGCTGTTTTTT. Protein sequence: CASSQDHYTNTGELFF. The chain has TRBV4-2 and TRBJ2-2; D is ambiguous. This CDR3 contains 16 residues. Germline CDR1 and CDR2: LGHNA and YNFKEQ. The V end lost 0 bases, the J end lost 0 bases, and 8 bases lay between the germline ends.

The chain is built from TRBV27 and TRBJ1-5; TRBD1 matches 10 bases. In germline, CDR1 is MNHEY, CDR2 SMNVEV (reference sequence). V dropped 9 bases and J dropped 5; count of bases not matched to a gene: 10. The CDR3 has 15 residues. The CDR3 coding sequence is TGTGCCAGTGGCCCGAGACAGGGGGCCCATCAGCCCCAGCATTTT. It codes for CASGPRQGAHQPQHF.